This TCR beta chain emerged from a study of graft-versus-host responses after intestinal transplantation. Measured with immunoSEQ multiplex PCR; TCRdb has only the in-frame clones, and not every one. This sample has 75,000 to 95,000 clones, with 75% to 95% found just once. A word on this clone: No antigen is known for it.

This CDR3 spans 15 amino acids. Material: unstimulated CD4+ T cells sorted from spleen or lymph node cells, obtained before transplant. The sequence came from a human donor who was the organ donor for an intestinal transplant. The chain links TRBV1 to TRBJ2-7; the D call in the table, TRBD2, was not verified against the DNA. TRBV1 is a recognized pseudogene. CDR3 in amino acids: CTSSIGLANYYEQYF. DNA for the CDR3: TGCACCAGCAGTATCGGGCTAGCGAATTACTACGAGCAGTACTTC.